This TCR beta chain was sequenced during a study of control samples from healthy donors and cancer patients (dated by TCRdb to 2019 to 2021). Via the germline V gene, CDR1 is SGHTS and CDR2 YDEGEE. The germline V and J ends show losses of 2 bases and 2 bases respectively, and no gene match explains 5 bases of the junction. The CDR3, from cysteine to phenylalanine, totals 15 residues. Left in the record is the CDR3 DNA by itself, 45 bases read in frame from the first base. Library creation used the immunoSEQ multiplex PCR assay. The clones in this table, taken by TCRdb from immuneACCESS, are in-frame only. Not every clone is retained; where verified, under half of the shortfall comes from an unresolved V gene, and the cause of the rest is unknown. For this sample there are about 97,000 clones; around 89% appear just once. The ten largest clones take up 7.8% of the sample. Notes on this clone: The target of this receptor is not known. Base qualities are not provided; no much larger clone lies one nucleotide away.

The source material was blood. The chain was built from TRBV5-8 and TRBJ2-3, and TRBD1 matches 7 of the central bases. The source of this sequence is a man aged 25-40 years in good health. CDR3 protein: CASSLGTAFTDTQYF. The DNA sequence is as follows: TGTGCCAGCAGCTTAGGGACAGCATTCACAGATACGCAGTATTTT. Reference TRBV5-8 and TRBJ2-3 proteins supply the regions before and after the CDR3; the full variable domain is: EAGVTQSPTHLIKTRGQQATLRCSPISGHTSVYWYQQALGLGLQFLLWYDEGEERNRGNFPPRFSGRQFPNYSSELNVNALELEDSALYLCASSLGTAFTDTQYFGPGTRLTVL.